The 21 T cell receptor beta chains below were found in one sample sequenced in a study of blood T cell repertoires in COVID-19. Assay used: immunoSEQ multiplex PCR; TCRdb lists only in-frame clones, some missing. The sample includes 250,000 or so clones, about nine tenths of them seen just once. What was sequenced was PBMCs or T cells enriched from blood (not recorded which). These receptors were collected from a woman aged 25-40 years with acute COVID-19.

The V call is TRBV19, the J call TRBJ1-2, with TRBD1 matching over 9 bases. CDR1 is LNHDA, CDR2 SQIVND, per germline (reference sequence). Trimming removed 5 bases from V and 6 bases from J; junction bases left unmatched: 10. The CDR3 spans 15 residues. The CDR3 region has the DNA TGTGCCAGTAGTTCACCGGGACAGGGAATGCATGGCTACACCTTC. Translating gives CASSSPGQGMHGYTF. The full variable domain, in which reference TRBV19 and TRBJ1-2 provide the parts outside the CDR3, is DGGITQSPKYLFRKEGQNVTLSCEQNLNHDAMYWYRQDPGQGLRLIYYSQIVNDFQKGDIAEGYSVSREKKESFPLTVTSAQKNPTAFYLCASSSPGQGMHGYTFGSGTRLTVV.

The CDR3 DNA is TGTGCCAGCAGTCCAGGCCTAGGGCGGGGGGGCGAGGAGCAGTTCTTC. This translates into CASSPGLGRGGEEQFF. This sequence joins TRBV11-1 and TRBJ2-1; the match to TRBD2 covers 9 bases. With V trimmed by 6 bases and J by 10 bases, 16 bases remained unmatched. From germline, CDR1 is SGHAT and CDR2 FQDESV (reference sequence). The CDR3 runs to 16 residues.

V is TRBV30 and J is TRBJ2-2; 8 bases align to TRBD2. With 4 bases clipped from V and 7 bases from J, the junction kept 5 bases outside the gene matches. Germline CDR1 is GTSNPN and CDR2 is SVGIG (reference sequence). The CDR3 runs 13 residues. The CDR3 loop reads CAWMPGRVGELFF. In DNA form, the CDR3 reads TGTGCCTGGATGCCCGGGAGGGTCGGGGAGCTGTTTTTT.

The chain is built from TRBV4-1 and TRBJ1-1; no definite D call. The CDR3 is 16 residues long. The germline gives CDR1 MGHRA, CDR2 YSYEKL. V was pared by 8 bases and J by 1 base, with 20 bases between. CDR3 sequence reads: CASRPESGLKNTEAFF. The CDR3, as DNA: TGCGCCAGCCGACCCGAGAGTGGACTGAAGAACACTGAAGCTTTCTTT.

This clone was counted a few times. This sequence joins TRBV7-8 and TRBJ1-1; D is undetermined. Germline V gives CDR1 SGHVS, CDR2 FQNEAQ. The ends were cut back, 2 bases at V and 6 bases at J, with 10 bases in the middle. The CDR3 has 13 residues. CDR3 coding DNA: TGTGCCAGCAGCTTAAATCCGCGCGCTGAAGCTTTCTTT. Translated: CASSLNPRAEAFF. Full variable domain (remainder filled in from reference TRBV7-8 and TRBJ1-1): GAGVSQSPRYKVAKRGQDVALRCDPISGHVSLFWYQQALGQGPEFLTYFQNEAQLDKSGLPSDRFFAERPEGSVSTLKIQRTQQEDSAVYLCASSLNPRAEAFFGQGTRLTVV.

J is TRBJ2-2 and V is TRBV12-3 or TRBV12-4, with 7 positions matching TRBD1. The CDR3 extends over 13 amino acids. The V segment lost 5 bases and the J segment 5 bases; nucleotides outside the gene matches: 2. The CDR3 DNA reads as TGTGCCAGCAGTCAACAGGGGACCGGGGAGCTGTTTTTT. Amino acids: CASSQQGTGELFF.

The chain couples TRBV7-2 to TRBJ2-1; D is undetermined. CDR1 is SGHTA and CDR2 is FQGNSA in the germline V gene. V was cut by 1 base and J by 4 bases, with 5 bases left in between. The length of the CDR3 is 13 residues. In nucleotides, the CDR3 is TGTGCCAGCAGCTTAGTATCGTACAATGAGCAGTTCTTC. It yields the protein CASSLVSYNEQFF.

The chain combines TRBV19 with TRBJ1-1, with TRBD1 as a possible D gene (6 bases). Germline V gene sequence: CDR1 LNHDA, CDR2 SQIVND (reference sequence). The CDR3 runs 12 residues. Trimming left V 6 bases short and J 3 bases short, with 8 bases between. The CDR3, as DNA: TGTGCCAGTAGCAGGGGAGACACTGAAGCTTTCTTT. It yields the protein CASSRGDTEAFF.

This rearrangement joins TRBV12-3 or TRBV12-4 to TRBJ1-1, with D hard to call. The CDR3 covers 13 residues. Trimming removed 7 bases from V and 4 bases from J, with 13 bases in between. The CDR3 region is CASIGGPSTEAFF. The CDR3 nucleotides are TGTGCCAGCATTGGAGGGCCGAGCACTGAAGCTTTCTTT.

Written as DNA, the CDR3 is TGTGCCAGCAGTTATGACAGCCCTAACTATGGCTACACCTTC. It is translated as CASSYDSPNYGYTF. V usage is TRBV6-5 and J usage is TRBJ1-2, with a weak D call TRBD1 (5 bases). This CDR3 spans 14 amino acids. The germline V gene has CDR1 MNHEY and CDR2 SVGAGI. The V and J ends lost 3 bases and 0 bases respectively, with 8 bases between them.

This chain connects TRBV27 to TRBJ2-7, with D possibly matching TRBD1 (6 bases). The V end lost 9 bases, the J end lost 3 bases, and 18 bases lay between the germline ends. The CDR3 runs to 14 residues. The germline V gene has CDR1 MNHEY and CDR2 SMNVEV (reference sequence). CDR3 nucleotides: TGTGCCAGTAACTCGCCAGGGGTTAGCTACGAGCAGTACTTC. This encodes CASNSPGVSYEQYF.

This chain connects TRBV19 to TRBJ1-1; D is ambiguous. The V and J ends lost 0 bases and 1 base respectively, with 3 bases between them. Germline V CDR1 and CDR2: LNHDA, SQIVND (reference sequence). CDR3 length equals 13 residues. CDR3 coding DNA: TGTGCCAGTAGTATAGACCAGAACACTGAAGCTTTCTTT. Residues: CASSIDQNTEAFF.

The rearrangement uses TRBV29-1 and TRBJ1-1; the D is unclear. The CDR3 is 11 amino acids. CDR1 and CDR2 (germline): SQVTM, ANQGSEA. V shed 4 bases and J shed 6 bases, with 9 bases lying between them. The chain's CDR3 is CSVVEAAEAFF. CDR3 coding DNA: TGCAGCGTTGTAGAGGCAGCTGAAGCTTTCTTT.

V and J are TRBV6-6 and TRBJ2-2; 8 nucleotides line up with TRBD2. Losses at the gene ends were 6 bases for V and 2 bases for J; bases not matched to a gene: 5. The CDR3 has 15 amino acids. Germline lookup yields CDR1 MNHNY and CDR2 SVGAGI (reference sequence). This CDR3 is CASRRLARNTGELFF. The CDR3 bases are TGTGCCAGCAGGCGACTAGCGAGAAACACCGGGGAGCTGTTTTTT.

This chain connects TRBV5-6 to TRBJ2-3; D perhaps matches TRBD1 (5 bases). V was trimmed by 4 bases and J by 6 bases, leaving 15 bases between them. This CDR3 spans 14 amino acids. Germline V CDR1 and CDR2: SGHDT, YYEEEE. The CDR3 coding sequence is TGTGCCAGCAGCCCGGACACTCATCACGATACGCAGTATTTT. Its translation is CASSPDTHHDTQYF. The entire variable domain, with the rest obtained from reference TRBV5-6 and TRBJ2-3, is as follows: DAGVTQSPTHLIKTRGQQVTLRCSPKSGHDTVSWYQQALGQGPQFIFQYYEEEERQRGNFPDRFSGHQFPNYSSELNVNALLLGDSALYLCASSPDTHHDTQYFGPGTRLTVL.

The V and J genes are TRBV11-2 and TRBJ2-5; TRBD1 matches 10 bases. Trimming cost V 3 bases and J 4 bases; bases outside gene matches: 8. CDR3 size: 16 residues. CDR1 SGHAT and CDR2 FQNNGV come from the germline V gene. CDR3 residues: CASSFGDRGIRETQYF. The CDR3 nucleotides are TGTGCCAGCAGCTTCGGGGACAGGGGAATTCGAGAGACCCAGTACTTC.

V and J are TRBV3-1 (or the pseudogene TRBV3-2) and TRBJ2-5; TRBD2 might be the D (5 bases). The CDR3 loop spans 14 amino acids. Trimming shortened V by 4 bases and J by 1 base, and 10 bases separated the two germline ends. Germline CDR1 LGHDT, CDR2 YNNKEL (reference sequence). CDR3 DNA sequence: TGTGCCAGCAGCCCCCGGACTTTCCAAGAGACCCAGTACTTC. This codes for CASSPRTFQETQYF.

This clone is a singleton in its sample. V usage is TRBV7-9 and J usage is TRBJ1-1; no firm D call. The CDR3 has 14 residues. V lost 4 bases and J lost 1, with 10 bases in between. Germline V CDR1 and CDR2: SEHNR, FQNEAQ (reference sequence). CDR3 DNA sequence: TGTGCCAGCAGCTCCCCTCGGGGGAACACTGAAGCTTTCTTT. Its translation: CASSSPRGNTEAFF.

The chain is built from TRBV25-1 and TRBJ1-3; D not certain. The V gene lost 3 bases and the J gene lost 6 bases, with 9 bases spanning the gap. This CDR3 contains 13 residues. Germline CDR1 MGHDK, CDR2 SYGVNS. Here the CDR3 reads CASSDWAANTIYF. The DNA for the CDR3 is TGTGCCAGCAGTGACTGGGCAGCAAACACCATATATTTT. Complete variable domain (other parts from reference TRBV25-1 and TRBJ1-3): EADIYQTPRYLVIGTGKKITLECSQTMGHDKMYWYQQDPGMELHLIHYSYGVNSTEKGDLSSESTVSRIRTEHFPLTLESARPSHTSQYLCASSDWAANTIYFGEGSWLTVV.

The rearrangement links TRBV7-6 to TRBJ1-6, with D unclear. This CDR3 has 14 residues. Trimming took off 0 bases at V and 7 bases at J, with 7 bases between the two ends. Germline loops: CDR1 SGHVS, CDR2 FNYEAQ. The CDR3 DNA sequence: TGTGCCAGCAGCTTAGCTAAGAGGAATTCACCCCTCCACTTT. This gives the protein CASSLAKRNSPLHF. Combining the CDR3 with reference TRBV7-6 and TRBJ1-6 gives the whole variable domain GAGVSQSPRYKVTKRGQDVALRCDPISGHVSLYWYRQALGQGPEFLTYFNYEAQQDKSGLPNDRFSAERPEGSISTLTIQRTEQRDSAMYRCASSLAKRNSPLHFGNGTRLTVT.

V is TRBV6-5 and J is TRBJ1-1; unclear D gene. The CDR3 totals 14 residues. The germline V gene encodes CDR1 MNHEY and CDR2 SVGAGI. V lost 5 bases and J lost 1, with 11 bases in between. The CDR3 coding sequence is TGTGCCAGCAGTAAGAGGGTGGAGAACACTGAAGCTTTCTTT. Amino acids: CASSKRVENTEAFF.